This is a list of T cell receptor beta chains from one sample in a study of regulatory T cells in long-lasting Graves disease. TCRdb re-analysed the multiplex PCR reads in MiXCR, keeping a single row per CDR3 protein. Of hundreds of thousands of distinct CDR3 sequences in the sample, about 20% are singletons; the top ten hold 6.5% to 8%. Specimen: peripheral blood mononuclear cells (PBMCs), collected when the disease was refractory, from a patient treated with antithyroid drugs. The receptor source for this set is a female donor with Graves disease. CDR3s include the opening cysteine and the closing phenylalanine or tryptophan. Each record gives: V gene, D gene, CDR3 length, clone size, J gene, CDR3 protein, CDR3 DNA. The D gene is left open where the match is weak. Only part of the rows carry a size: once, few, many, or a class if the clone is expanded.

>TRBV11-2|-|12|many|TRBJ1-1
CASSLAGISAFF
TGTGCCAGCAGCTTAGCAGGGATCTCAGCTTTCTTT
>TRBV27|-|15|-|TRBJ2-6
CASRPGEAGANVLTF
TGTGCCAGCAGGCCGGGAGAGGCTGGGGCCAACGTCCTGACTTTC
>TRBV19|TRBD1|14|many|TRBJ2-5
CASSPPGQKETQYF
TGTGCCAGTAGTCCTCCGGGACAGAAAGAGACCCAGTACTTC
>TRBV20-1|-|14|few|TRBJ2-5
CSATPRSTLQTQYF
TGCAGTGCTACTCCCCGGAGTACCTTACAGACCCAGTACTTC
>TRBV7-3|-|14|-|TRBJ2-2
CASSLARASGELFF
TGTGCCAGCAGCTTAGCCAGAGCGTCCGGGGAGCTGTTTTTT
>TRBV29-1|-|12|few|TRBJ2-7
CSVVTGPYEQYF
TGCAGCGTTGTAACGGGCCCCTACGAGCAGTACTTC
>TRBV27|TRBD2|15|many|TRBJ2-5
CASSLFLAGFETQYF
TGTGCCAGCAGTTTATTCCTAGCGGGATTTGAGACCCAGTACTTC
>TRBV4-3|-|14|-|TRBJ2-7
CASSQDVESYEQYF
TGCGCCAGCAGCCAGGATGTTGAGTCCTACGAGCAGTACTTC
>TRBV7-3|-|13|-|TRBJ2-4
CASRLEVTNIQYF
TGTGCCAGCAGATTGGAGGTTACGAACATTCAGTACTTC
>TRBV5-1|-|15|-|TRBJ1-1
CASSLAEGLNTEAFF
TGCGCCAGCAGCTTGGCCGAGGGGTTGAACACTGAAGCTTTCTTT